This entry is about one T cell receptor (beta chain). In this sample, this clone turned up a few times. Its antigen remains undetermined. No base-level quality is on record; no much larger clone is a single base apart. These data belong to a study of Ad26.COV2.S vaccination and SARS-CoV-2 variants (dated by TCRdb to about 2021). About the full investigation: TCRbeta repertoire sequencing was used to assess the specificity and breadth of SARS-CoV-2-reactive T cell receptors after Ad26.COV2.S vaccination. The TCR-sequenced set comprised approximately 30 samples: some 20 Ad26.COV2.S vaccine recipients, 5 placebo recipients and 8 SARS-CoV-2 convalescent individuals.

TCRbeta CDR3 regions were sequenced with the immunoSEQ Assay. After extraction, genomic DNA underwent amplification by bias-controlled multiplex PCR, followed by high-throughput sequencing. The authors' analysis ran thus. To quantify the absolute abundance of every unique TCRbeta CDR3 region, sequences were collapsed and filtered. T cell fraction was estimated by normalizing TCRbeta template counts to usable DNA, with usable DNA measured through amplification of reference genes found in all nucleated cells. Repertoire TCRs were annotated as SARS-CoV-2-specific by exact matching of V gene, CDR3 amino acid sequence and J gene to a known reactive TCR set. The reference SARS-CoV-2 TCR set was derived from MIRA and filtered for enrichment in COVID-19-positive ImmuneCODE repertoires, a step that removed public or cross-reactive TCRs. Drawing on the MIRA antigens, annotated TCRs were analysed further at the level of specific ORF or position within ORF. Depth was the summed frequency of annotated unique rearrangements, while breadth was defined as annotated unique rearrangements over total unique productive rearrangements. Two-sided Wilcoxon rank-sum tests were applied when comparing TCR breadth between groups. TCRdb carries this immuneACCESS record with in-frame sequences only. Its versions omit some clonotypes, under half of them owing to an unresolved V gene in the studies checked, with the rest unexplained. V and J calls and clone size are copied from that table; D and trimming were computed from the DNA. For this sample there are over 110,000 clones; just over 85% appear just once. The top ten clonotypes cover 5% of the sample.

Per the publication, the time point label means: individuals recovered from natural SARS-CoV-2 infection. The paper as a whole reports these results and caveats: Comparable non-spike TCR breadth was observed between vaccine and placebo recipients, consistent with only spike being contained in the vaccine. The authors noted that total T cell responses may have been underestimated by the TCR breadth and depth analyses. Compared with placebo recipients, Ad26.COV2.S recipients showed higher spike-specific TCR breadth (P = 0.0014). After vaccination, spike-specific CD8+ and CD4+ T cell responses were reported to show substantial breadth.

This clonotype was obtained from a human donor who had recovered from COVID-19. Sequenced material: peripheral blood, taken after recovery from COVID-19.

The CDR3 region has the sequence CASSLAAGDNEKLFF. The sequenced DNA: TGTGCCAGCAGCTTAGCGGCAGGGGATAATGAAAAACTGTTTTTT. The chain uses TRBV7-8 and TRBJ1-4, and the D gene may be TRBD1, 6 bases matching. The junction shows trimming of 0 bases on V and 4 bases on J, plus 9 bases between the germline ends. According to the germline V gene, CDR1 reads SGHVS and CDR2 reads FQNEAQ. The CDR3 sequence holds 15 residues, the cysteine and phenylalanine included. Only the CDR3 part of the read is kept: 45 bases, read in frame from the first base.